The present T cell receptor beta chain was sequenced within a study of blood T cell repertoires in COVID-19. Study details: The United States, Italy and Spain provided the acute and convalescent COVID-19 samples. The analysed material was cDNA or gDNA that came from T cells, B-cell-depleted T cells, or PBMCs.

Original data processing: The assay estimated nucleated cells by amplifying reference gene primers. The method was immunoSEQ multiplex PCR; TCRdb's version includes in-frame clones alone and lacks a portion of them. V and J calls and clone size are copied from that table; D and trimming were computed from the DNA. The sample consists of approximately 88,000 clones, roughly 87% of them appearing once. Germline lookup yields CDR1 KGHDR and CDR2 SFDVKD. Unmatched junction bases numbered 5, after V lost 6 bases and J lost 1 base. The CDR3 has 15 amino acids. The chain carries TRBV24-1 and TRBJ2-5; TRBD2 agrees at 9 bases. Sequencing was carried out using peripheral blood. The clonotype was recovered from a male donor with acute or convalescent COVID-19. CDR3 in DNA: TGTGCCACCAGTCGAAGCGGGGGGCTCCAAGAGACCCAGTACTTC. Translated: CATSRSGGLQETQYF.